These T cell receptor beta chains were read from a single sample in a study of blood T cells in healthy people across ages. TCRdb itself ran the 5' RACE reads through MiXCR, one entry per CDR3 protein. This table holds hundreds of thousands of distinct CDR3 sequences, under 55% found once. The sequenced sample consisted of blood. These receptors all come from a man between 60 and 75 years old in good health. Both conserved end residues are part of each CDR3.

CASSSLTQGWYTNEQFF | TRBJ2-1 | TRBV28
CSASIGSGYEQYF | TRBJ2-7 | TRBV20-1
CASSLLADFSYEQYF | TRBJ2-7 | TRBV3-1
CASSLHGNEQFF | TRBJ2-1 | TRBV27
CASFPGDRGGLDIQYF | NA | TRBV10-2
CASDGSTDTQYF | TRBJ2-3 | TRBV2
CSLWGARGYTF | TRBJ1-2 | TRBV20-1
CASSVDGYEQYF | TRBJ2-7 | TRBV6-1
CASSEDREGGDPYHEQYF | TRBJ2-7 | TRBV6-1
CASSYGGTANHGGYTF | TRBJ1-2 | TRBV5-4
CAGSLLEGAGNYEQYF | TRBJ2-7 | TRBV7-9
CASSLPGTGNTIYF | TRBJ1-3 | TRBV5-6
CASSPDRVSINEQFF | TRBJ2-1 | TRBV11-2
CAISERVEGLETQYF | TRBJ2-5 | TRBV10-3
CASSNDLRDGYNEQFF | TRBJ2-1 | TRBV9
CASSFGAEQYF | NA | TRBV7-8